This is a list of T cell receptor beta chains from one sample in a study of T-cell reconstitution after alpha-beta-depleted transplantation in children. TCRdb analysed the PCR reads with MiXCR anew, one entry per CDR3 protein. The sample includes 400,000 to 500,000 distinct CDR3 sequences, 11% of them seen just once. Sequenced here: PBMCs from the stem cell graft donor, sampled from the stem cell graft. The receptors stem from a human donor who donated a stem cell graft to a child with acute myeloid leukemia. Each CDR3 is given with its conserved first and last residue. Fields, in order: D gene, V gene, J gene, clone size, CDR3 DNA, CDR3 protein. A D gene is named only where the DNA matches it firmly. A clone size is listed for some rows: how often the clone was seen (once, few, many), or a class if it is expanded.

>TRBD2|TRBV20-1|TRBJ2-1|-
TGCAGTGCCCCCAGACTAGCGGGAGGCATCAATGAGCAGTTCTTC
CSAPRLAGGINEQFF
>TRBD1|TRBV29-1|TRBJ2-2|once
TGCAGCGTGGCGGCGACAGGGGGTTTTCGGGAGCTGTTTTTT
CSVAATGGFRELFF
>TRBD2|TRBV5-1|TRBJ2-1|many
TGCGCCAGCGCGATTCCAACTAGCGGGGGGGATAGTGAGCAGTTCTTC
CASAIPTSGGDSEQFF
>-|TRBV29-1|TRBJ2-5|-
TGCAGCGTTGAGACCGAAGAGACCCAGTACTTC
CSVETEETQYF
>-|TRBV20-1|TRBJ2-2|few
TGCAGTGCTTCGCCAGCCGGGGAGCTGTTTTTT
CSASPAGELFF
>-|TRBV19|TRBJ2-3|-
TGTGCCAGTAGTTGGACGGTGACAGATACGCAGTATTTT
CASSWTVTDTQYF
>-|TRBV5-1|TRBJ1-5|-
TGCGCCAGCAGACCAATTATCAATCAGCCCCAGCATTTT
CASRPIINQPQHF
>-|TRBV6-2/TRBV6-3|TRBJ2-1|-
TGTGCCAGCAGATCAGCGGCCGTCTACAATGAGCAGTTCTTC
CASRSAAVYNEQFF
>TRBD2|TRBV30|TRBJ2-1|-
TGTGCCTGGAGTGGACGAGCGGGGGGGGGATACAATGAGCAGTTCTTC
CAWSGRAGGGYNEQFF
>-|TRBV20-1|TRBJ1-4|few
TGCAGTGCAACTCCCGGGGGCCCCAAGGACGAAAAACTGTTTTTT
CSATPGGPKDEKLFF
>-|TRBV20-1|TRBJ2-1|-
TGCAGTGCTAGGGAGACAGGTTACAATGAGCAGTTCTTC
CSARETGYNEQFF
>-|TRBV29-1|TRBJ1-1|few
TGCAGCGGGGGGGTACCAACTGAAGCTTTCTTT
CSGGVPTEAFF
>TRBD1|TRBV4-3|TRBJ2-1|few
TGCGCCAGCAGCCAAGCCACCCCAGGGGGACAGGGGTCTAGTGAGCAGTTCTTC
CASSQATPGGQGSSEQFF
>TRBD1|TRBV30|TRBJ1-5|many
TGTGCCTGGAGTGTATCGGTGACAGGGGGCAATCAGCCCCAGCATTTT
CAWSVSVTGGNQPQHF
>-|TRBV7-9|TRBJ2-1|-
TGTGCCAGCAGCTCCACCGGGGGACAAGACAATGAGCAGTTCTTC
CASSSTGGQDNEQFF
>-|TRBV20-1|TRBJ1-5|few
TGCAGTGCCGGAACAGGGTTTAGCAATCAGCCCCAGCATTTT
CSAGTGFSNQPQHF
>-|TRBV12-3/TRBV12-4|TRBJ1-1|-
TGTGCCAGCAGTACCCATGGGACGTTTACTGAAGCTTTCTTT
CASSTHGTFTEAFF
>-|TRBV3-1|TRBJ2-3|-
TGTGCCAGCAGCCAAAGGTTTGCTTTAGATACGCAGTATTTT
CASSQRFALDTQYF
>TRBD1|TRBV7-9|TRBJ2-1|few
TGTGCCAGCACCCCTTTGCCGGGACAGTCATACAATGAGCAGTTCTTC
CASTPLPGQSYNEQFF
>-|TRBV13|TRBJ2-1|-
TGTGCCAGCAGCGAAGGGGGGGGCTCAGGGGGACTCGAGCAGTTCTTC
CASSEGGGSGGLEQFF
>-|TRBV12-3/TRBV12-4|TRBJ2-5|few
TGTGCCAGCAGTTTCCCCAACGGGGGCTCCCAAGAGACCCAGTACTTC
CASSFPNGGSQETQYF
>-|TRBV19|TRBJ2-1|-
TGTGCCAGTAGTATGACCGTGTCCTACAATGAGCAGTTCTTC
CASSMTVSYNEQFF
>TRBD1|TRBV6-2/TRBV6-3|TRBJ1-5|-
TGTGCCAGCGGACAGGGGAAGGGGCCCCAGCATTTT
CASGQGKGPQHF
>-|TRBV20-1|TRBJ2-7|few
TGCAGTGCTAGAGCTGGCGGAACTAACTCCTACGAGCAGTACTTC
CSARAGGTNSYEQYF
>-|TRBV9|TRBJ2-7|few
TGTGCCAGCTCCCCGGGGGTAGAACTCCCCTACGAGCAGTACTTC
CASSPGVELPYEQYF
>TRBD1|TRBV10-3|TRBJ2-1|-
TGTGCCATCAGAAAGACAGGGTCCTCCTACAATGAGCAGTTCTTC
CAIRKTGSSYNEQFF
>-|TRBV2|TRBJ2-2|-
TGTGCCAGCAGTGCCGACATTAGCGCCACCGGGGAGCTGTTTTTT
CASSADISATGELFF
>-|TRBV9|TRBJ2-5|many
TGTGCCAGCAGCGTAGGTGGAACCCAAGAGACCCAGTACTTC
CASSVGGTQETQYF
>-|TRBV9|TRBJ1-1|-
TGTGCCAGCAGCCCCTTGAGAGGGGCGAGTGAAGCTTTCTTT
CASSPLRGASEAFF
>-|TRBV29-1|TRBJ2-3|few
TGCAGCGTCCAAGATACGCAGTATTTT
CSVQDTQYF
>TRBD1|TRBV5-1|TRBJ2-3|-
TGCGCCAGCAGCAGAGCCGGGACAGGGGGATTAGATACGCAGTATTTT
CASSRAGTGGLDTQYF
>TRBD2|TRBV4-2|TRBJ2-7|once
TGTGCCAGCAGCCATGGAATAGCGGGAGCAGGGAGCTCCTACGAGCAGTACTTC
CASSHGIAGAGSSYEQYF
>TRBD1|TRBV5-1|TRBJ1-6|few
TGCGCCAGCAGGACAGGGTCCTATAATTCACCCCTCCACTTT
CASRTGSYNSPLHF
>-|TRBV7-2|TRBJ1-2|-
TGTGCCAGCAGCGACACCATTACAGTTTCGCGCTACACCTTC
CASSDTITVSRYTF
>-|TRBV5-5|TRBJ2-1|many
TGTGCCAGCAGCTCAGTCGCGGGAAACTCCTACAATGAGCAGTTCTTC
CASSSVAGNSYNEQFF
>TRBD1|TRBV5-1|TRBJ2-3|few
TGCGCCAGCAGCATTCAACAGGGGTCCCCAGACACAGATACGCAGTATTTT
CASSIQQGSPDTDTQYF
>-|TRBV12-3/TRBV12-4|TRBJ1-3|-
TGTGCCAGCAGCACGACCGGGACAGGAAACACCATATATTTT
CASSTTGTGNTIYF
>TRBD1|TRBV6-5|TRBJ1-2|-
TGTGCCAGCAGTCCCGGGACAGTGACTAACTATGGCTACACCTTC
CASSPGTVTNYGYTF
>TRBD2|TRBV5-1|TRBJ2-3|few
TGCGCCAGCAGCAAAAGGACTAGCCCTAGCACAGATACGCAGTATTTT
CASSKRTSPSTDTQYF
>-|TRBV20-1|TRBJ2-3|few
TGCAGTGCCCTCGTAGGGGCTACGCAGTATTTT
CSALVGATQYF
>TRBD1|TRBV5-5|TRBJ2-7|-
TGTGCCAGCAGCTTCACCCCGGGACAGATCTACGAGCAGTACTTC
CASSFTPGQIYEQYF
>TRBD1|TRBV5-1|TRBJ2-1|few
TGCGCCAGCAGCTTGAGCGGGACAGGGGGGTCCTACAATGAGCAGTTCTTC
CASSLSGTGGSYNEQFF
>-|TRBV5-1|TRBJ2-2|-
TGCGCCAGCAGCTTGTTATCTGGGACCACGAACACCGGGGAGCTGTTTTTT
CASSLLSGTTNTGELFF
>TRBD2|TRBV29-1|TRBJ2-3|-
TGCAGCGCCCGGGCCCGCGGGAGCGCCTACACAGATACGCAGTATTTT
CSARARGSAYTDTQYF
>-|TRBV5-1|TRBJ1-2|many
TGCGCCAGCAGCCCCCTCAAGGGGTCTGGCTACACCTTC
CASSPLKGSGYTF
>TRBD2|TRBV10-3|TRBJ2-5|-
TGTGCCATCAGCCTAGCGGACCAAGAGACCCAGTACTTC
CAISLADQETQYF
>-|TRBV29-1|TRBJ1-1|-
TGCAGCGTTGGATCTTCAACGAACACTGAAGCTTTCTTT
CSVGSSTNTEAFF
>TRBD2|TRBV10-3|TRBJ2-1|-
TGTGCCATCAGTCCTTCGGGACTAGCGGGCACCGGGGAAGGGGATGAGCAGTTCTTC
CAISPSGLAGTGEGDEQFF
>TRBD1|TRBV4-1|TRBJ2-3|few
TGCGCTAGCAGCTTCCGGGACAGGGCAGACACAGATACGCAGTATTTT
CASSFRDRADTDTQYF
>TRBD1|TRBV25-1|TRBJ2-7|-
TGTGCCAGCAGTGCAAGAAGACAGGGAACGCACGAGCAGTACTTC
CASSARRQGTHEQYF
>TRBD2|TRBV5-1|TRBJ2-1|few
TGCGCCAGCAGCTTCTTAGCGGGGCGATACAATGAGCAGTTCTTC
CASSFLAGRYNEQFF
>TRBD2|TRBV7-2|TRBJ2-3|few
TGTGCCAGCAGCTTAAGGCTAGCGGGAGCGGGCACAGATACGCAGTATTTT
CASSLRLAGAGTDTQYF
>-|TRBV12-3/TRBV12-4|TRBJ1-1|many
TGTGCCAGCAGTTTAAGGGGAGGCACTGAAGCTTTCTTT
CASSLRGGTEAFF
>-|TRBV7-2|TRBJ2-1|-
TGTGCCAGCAGCAAGGAGTCCTACAATGAGCAGTTCTTC
CASSKESYNEQFF
>-|TRBV27|TRBJ2-7|many
TGTGCCAGCAGTTTCGGACGAGGTGTAGATGAGCAGTACTTC
CASSFGRGVDEQYF
>TRBD1|TRBV11-2|TRBJ2-1|-
TGTGCCAGCAGCCCCGGCCGGGACAGGGGGCGTAATGAGCAGTTCTTC
CASSPGRDRGRNEQFF
>-|TRBV10-3|TRBJ2-2|-
TGTGCCAGCCGACAGGGAGGGAACACCGGGGAGCTGTTTTTT
CASRQGGNTGELFF
>-|TRBV6-2/TRBV6-3|TRBJ1-5|few
TGTGCCAGCAGTCGCCAGACAGGTTCCGTCGCCGGCAATCAGCCCCAGCATTTT
CASSRQTGSVAGNQPQHF
>-|TRBV20-1|TRBJ2-7|many
TGCAGTGTCCCGAGCGGCAGCTCCTACGAGCAGTACTTC
CSVPSGSSYEQYF
>TRBD1|TRBV5-1|TRBJ1-1|-
TGCGCCAGCAGCTCGGGACAGGGTGAAACTGAAGCTTTCTTT
CASSSGQGETEAFF